This T cell receptor (beta chain) originates from a study of OX40 agonist ivuxolimab in advanced cancers. About the study: In this cohort, patients received ivuxolimab, an agonistic anti-OX40 (CD134) antibody. Study-wide points: Both blood CD4+ and CD8+ T cells showed clonal growth by week 6 at 0.1 to 3.0 mg/kg.

Trimming cost V 0 bases and J 7 bases; bases outside gene matches: 8. The length of the CDR3 is 16 residues. The V gene's germline CDR1 is SGHRS and CDR2 YFSETQ. Worth noting for this clone: Its cognate antigen is unknown.

Libraries were prepared by immunoSEQ multiplex PCR; TCRdb keeps only in-frame clonotypes and omits some of them. The repertoire has about 50,000 clones, 85% of them found once; the top ten carry under 3.5%. The starting material was CD4+ or CD8+ T cells sorted from blood, obtained in a trial of the OX40 agonist ivuxolimab. This sequence originates from an adult with an advanced solid tumor such as melanoma, head and neck, liver or kidney cancer. The V call is TRBV5-1, the J call TRBJ2-1, with 9 bases matching TRBD1. CDR3 region: CASSLVLGTGLNEQFF. The CDR3 nucleotides are TGCGCCAGCAGCTTGGTTTTGGGGACAGGGTTAAATGAGCAGTTCTTC.